Below are 27 T cell receptor beta chains sequenced from a single sample in a study of regulatory T cells in long-lasting Graves disease (dated by TCRdb to 2020 to 2022). The time point label of this sample denotes: persistent/refractory GD, antithyroid drugs over 5 years with positive TRAb. For both TCR sequencing and RNA sequencing, RNA was extracted from PBMCs in TRIzol. The library was obtained by multiplex PCR. Sequencing was carried out with an Illumina HiSeq 4000. To build TCR beta libraries, CDR3 regions were amplified by Arm-PCR using iRepertoire HTBI primers. TCRdb trimmed public reads at Q25 via fastp, called clones via MiXCR and kept in-frame beta chains. Each CDR3 protein appears once, grouped with its most common genes and DNA. Here the sample has 310,000 or so distinct CDR3 sequences; around 20% occur a single time. The ten most abundant clones make up roughly 56% of the sample. The sample in question was peripheral blood mononuclear cells (PBMCs), obtained when the disease was refractory, from a patient treated with antithyroid drugs. These receptors came from a female donor with Graves disease.

This clonotype showed up many times. The chain uses TRBV7-9 and TRBJ2-7; 9 bases line up with TRBD1. With 1 base clipped from V and 4 bases from J, the junction kept 5 bases outside the gene matches. Germline CDR1 is SEHNR and CDR2 is FQNEAQ (reference sequence). The CDR3 is made up of 15 amino acids. The CDR3: CASSLVGTGRYEQYF. As DNA, the CDR3 is TGTGCCAGCAGCTTAGTTGGGACAGGGAGGTACGAGCAGTACTTC.

This clonotype has only a few counts. CDR3 residues: CASSPPRGNTGELFF. The CDR3 DNA sequence: TGTGCCAGCAGCCCCCCCCGGGGGAACACCGGGGAGCTGTTTTTT. The V call is TRBV28, the J call TRBJ2-2, with a tentative D call TRBD2 (5 bases). This CDR3 region has 15 residues. With 6 bases removed from V and 1 base from J, the gap between germline ends came to 12 bases. The germline CDR1 and CDR2 sequences are MDHEN and SYDVKM.

This clonotype was observed a handful of times. The V call is TRBV27, the J call TRBJ2-1; either TRBD1 or TRBD2 may supply D (5 bases each). CDR3 size: 15 residues. V dropped 2 bases and J dropped 4 bases, with 12 bases sitting between them. Per germline, CDR1 MNHEY and CDR2 SMNVEV (reference sequence). The CDR3 coding sequence is TGTGCCAGCAGTTTAGGGGTGGGACCTTACAATGAGCAGTTCTTC. It specifies CASSLGVGPYNEQFF.

This clonotype was recorded many times. A read error may produce the germline difference seen at one junction end. This rearrangement joins TRBV12-3 or TRBV12-4 to TRBJ2-7, with D possibly called TRBD1 or TRBD2 (6 bases each). The CDR3 has 13 amino acids. CDR3 loop: CASSLEGGGEQYF. CDR3 nucleotide sequence: TGTGCCAGCAGCTTAGAGGGGGGCGGCGAGCAGTACTTC.

This clonotype was counted a few times. This chain uses TRBV27 with TRBJ2-4, with a tentative D call TRBD2 (6 bases). CDR1 is MNHEY, CDR2 SMNVEV, per germline (reference sequence). The ends were cut back, 4 bases at V and 5 bases at J, with 9 bases in the middle. The CDR3 contains 13 residues. The DNA for the CDR3 is TGTGCCAGCAGTTCGGGACTGGAAAACATTCAGTACTTC. This codes for CASSSGLENIQYF.

This clonotype was recorded many times. V is TRBV18 and J is TRBJ1-1, with a possible D match to TRBD1 (6 bases). This CDR3 is 13 amino acids long. Trimming pared 5 bases from V and 3 bases from J, leaving 10 bases between. Per germline, CDR1 KGHSH and CDR2 LQKENI. CDR3 sequence (DNA): TGTGCCAGCTCAGACACAGGGTACACTGAAGCTTTCTTT. This gives the protein CASSDTGYTEAFF.

This rearrangement joins TRBV20-1 to TRBJ2-3, with 10 bases that match TRBD2. Per the germline V gene, CDR1 is DFQATT and CDR2 is SNEGSKA (reference sequence). V lost 5 bases and J lost 2; bases outside the gene matches: 7. The CDR3 is 15 residues long. The CDR3 is CSAASGSGYTDTQYF. CDR3 in DNA: TGCAGTGCTGCTAGCGGGAGTGGGTACACAGATACGCAGTATTTT.

This sequence joins TRBV7-9 and TRBJ2-7; 7 bases align to TRBD1. Trimming removed 1 base from V and 6 bases from J; junction bases left unmatched: 6. The CDR3 runs to 14 residues. Germline lookup yields CDR1 SEHNR and CDR2 FQNEAQ (reference sequence). The CDR3 sequence: CASSLGQGNSEQYF. CDR3 bases: TGTGCCAGCAGCTTAGGACAGGGCAATTCCGAGCAGTACTTC. Supplemented by reference TRBV7-9 and TRBJ2-7, the full variable domain reads DTGVSQNPRHKITKRGQNVTFRCDPISEHNRLYWYRQTLGQGPEFLTYFQNEAQLEKSRLLSDRFSAERPKGSFSTLEIQRTEQGDSAMYLCASSLGQGNSEQYFGPGTRLTVT.

This clonotype was picked up many times. V gene TRBV29-1 combines with J gene TRBJ2-7; 7 bases match TRBD2. Losses at the gene ends were 0 bases for V and 2 bases for J; bases not matched to a gene: 10. Germline V CDR1 and CDR2: SQVTM, ANQGSEA. This CDR3 is built from 16 residues. This CDR3 reads CSVEDLGSGTTYEQYF. CDR3 in DNA: TGCAGCGTTGAAGATCTCGGGAGCGGGACCACCTACGAGCAGTACTTC.

The chain combines TRBV4-1 with TRBJ1-1; TRBD1 agrees at 10 bases. This CDR3 contains 15 residues. Germline lookup yields CDR1 MGHRA and CDR2 YSYEKL. V shed 2 bases and J 7 bases; nucleotides not matched to a gene: 7. CDR3 sequence reads: CASSQTWGTGVEAFF. The CDR3 DNA follows: TGCGCCAGCAGCCAAACATGGGGGACAGGGGTTGAAGCTTTCTTT.

This clonotype was found a few times. CDR3 nucleotides: TGTGCCAGCAGCGGGACAGCGGAACAGCCCCAGCATTTT. Protein sequence: CASSGTAEQPQHF. V is TRBV7-9 and J is TRBJ1-5; TRBD1 aligns across 7 bases. Germline V gene data show CDR1 as SEHNR and CDR2 as FQNEAQ (reference sequence). V shed 5 bases, J shed 7 bases, and the junction held 5 bases outside the gene matches. This CDR3 region has 13 residues.

The chain couples TRBV6-1 to TRBJ1-5; the D is unclear. CDR1 is MNHNS and CDR2 is SASEGT in the germline V gene. Trimming stripped 7 bases from V and 5 bases from J, with 15 bases between. CDR3 length: 14 residues. The CDR3 spells CASTRPNSHQPQHF. The CDR3 DNA is TGTGCCAGCACTCGCCCGAACTCTCATCAGCCCCAGCATTTT.

Details on this clonotype: A much bigger clone sits one base away, suggesting this may be a read error. The chain links TRBV7-9 to TRBJ2-7; D is possibly TRBD1 (5 bases). CDR1 and CDR2 from the germline V gene are SEHNR and FQNEAQ (reference sequence). This CDR3 contains 14 residues. The CDR3 sequence: CTSSLFTGPYEQYF. The CDR3 region has the DNA TGTACCAGCAGCTTATTTACAGGCCCCTACGAGCAGTACTTC.

Ten or more counts support this clonotype. This sequence joins TRBV7-2 and TRBJ1-1; D call uncertain. Trimming removed 1 base from V and 2 bases from J, with 2 bases in between. The germline gives CDR1 SGHTA, CDR2 FQGNSA. The CDR3 loop spans 12 amino acids. CDR3 loop: CASSLVNTEAFF. The CDR3 DNA sequence: TGTGCCAGCAGCTTAGTCAACACTGAAGCTTTCTTT.

This clonotype showed up just a few times. The chain couples TRBV6-1 to TRBJ1-4, with unresolved D. Trimming left V 6 bases short and J 0 bases short, with 11 bases between. This CDR3 comprises 15 residues. The germline V gene encodes CDR1 MNHNS and CDR2 SASEGT. The chain's CDR3 is CASRRERATNEKLFF. The CDR3 bases are TGTGCCAGCAGGCGAGAAAGGGCAACTAATGAAAAACTGTTTTTT.

In this sample, this clonotype turned up a few times. This chain connects TRBV30 to TRBJ2-7, with D unclear. Germline CDR1 GTSNPN, CDR2 SVGIG (reference sequence). Trimming removed 1 base from V and 2 bases from J, with 9 bases in between. There are 13 residues in the CDR3. CDR3 residues: CAWSGQSAYEQYF. The CDR3 nucleotides read TGTGCCTGGAGTGGGCAGTCAGCCTACGAGCAGTACTTC.

The J gene is TRBJ1-3, the V gene TRBV30, with D uncertain. Trimming shortened V by 3 bases and J by 3 bases, and 12 bases separated the two germline ends. The CDR3 covers 14 residues. The germline gives CDR1 GTSNPN, CDR2 SVGIG (reference sequence). DNA of the CDR3: TGTGCCTGGAGGGGAACAGAGGTTGGAAACACCATATATTTT. It encodes CAWRGTEVGNTIYF. Using reference TRBV30 and TRBJ1-3 for the parts outside the CDR3, the full variable domain is SQTIHQWPATLVQPVGSPLSLECTVEGTSNPNLYWYRQAAGRGLQLLFYSVGIGQISSEVPQNLSASRPQDRQFILSSKKLLLSDSGFYLCAWRGTEVGNTIYFGEGSWLTVV.

This clonotype occurred a few times. This rearrangement joins TRBV20-1 to TRBJ2-7; 11 bases line up with TRBD2. From germline, CDR1 is DFQATT and CDR2 SNEGSKA (reference sequence). This CDR3 region has 14 residues. Trimming cost V 6 bases and J 4 bases; bases outside gene matches: 8. The CDR3 region has the DNA TGCAGTGCGAAGACACTAGCGGGAGTTTACGAGCAGTACTTC. It yields the protein CSAKTLAGVYEQYF.

This clonotype has a count of ten or more. The chain recombines TRBV9 with TRBJ2-5, with D possibly being TRBD2 (7 bases). This CDR3 contains 14 residues. V was clipped by 5 bases and J by 4 bases, with 15 bases between them. CDR1 and CDR2 from the germline V gene are SGDLS and YYNGEE. CDR3 nucleotide sequence: TGTGCCAGCAGTCTCGGGGGGCGTTTAGAGACCCAGTACTTC. It codes for CASSLGGRLETQYF.

There are many counts of this clonotype. This chain links TRBV5-4 with TRBJ1-1; TRBD1 is a possible D gene (5 bases). CDR1 is SGHNT and CDR2 is YYREEE in the germline V gene (reference sequence). V was clipped by 2 bases and J by 1 base, with 9 bases between them. The CDR3 loop spans 14 amino acids. The CDR3 region is CASSFTQGNTEAFF. Written as DNA, the CDR3 is TGTGCCAGCAGCTTCACTCAGGGGAACACTGAAGCTTTCTTT.

The rearrangement links TRBV6-1 to TRBJ2-5; 7 bases are shared with TRBD2. Germline CDR1 reads MNHNS; CDR2 reads SASEGT. J was trimmed by 2 bases and V by 6 bases; bases with no gene match: 18. The CDR3 loop spans 18 amino acids. In DNA, the CDR3 is TGTGCCAGCAGCGCTAGGGTAGCGGGCCAGCGATGGCAAGAGACCCAGTACTTC. This encodes CASSARVAGQRWQETQYF.

This clonotype has at least ten counts. The gene calls are TRBV27 and TRBJ1-4; D call uncertain. This CDR3 contains 15 residues. CDR1 MNHEY and CDR2 SMNVEV come from the germline V gene (reference sequence). V lost 6 bases and J 4 bases, leaving 15 bases between the germline ends. CDR3 in DNA: TGTGCCAGCAGAGCGAGGGTGACCTTTAATGAAAAACTGTTTTTT. Residues: CASRARVTFNEKLFF.

Ten or more counts support this clonotype. This chain uses TRBV6-1 with TRBJ2-6; D gene ambiguous. This CDR3 has 14 residues. The germline V gene has CDR1 MNHNS and CDR2 SASEGT. Trimming removed 9 bases from V and 0 bases from J, with 9 bases in between. In DNA form, the CDR3 reads TGTGCCAGTCGTCCGGGCTCTGGGGCCAACGTCCTGACTTTC. Its translation is CASRPGSGANVLTF.

Of note for this clonotype: Possible read error: a much larger clone is one base away. Here the CDR3 omits its conserved ending phenylalanine or tryptophan, so a read error is the likely source. This chain joins TRBV15 and TRBJ1-1; 7 bases are a match to TRBD1. Germline CDR1 and CDR2: LNHNV and YYDKDF (reference sequence). CDR3 length: 13 amino acids. Unmatched junction bases numbered 1, after V lost 2 bases and J lost 4 bases. CDR3 amino acids: CATSRTGVTEAFL. CDR3 in DNA: TGTGCCACCAGCAGAACAGGGGTCACTGAAGCTTTCCTT.

This chain joins TRBV4-1 and TRBJ2-7, with 8 bases that match TRBD2. This CDR3 spans 16 amino acids. Germline V gene sequence: CDR1 MGHRA, CDR2 YSYEKL. The ends lost 0 bases at V and 4 bases at J; junction bases unmatched: 8. The CDR3 here is CASSQDPSGRSYEQYF. Written as DNA, the CDR3 is TGCGCCAGCAGCCAAGATCCAAGCGGGAGAAGTTACGAGCAGTACTTC.

The CDR3, as DNA: TGTGCCAGTAGTATGTTCGGGGACGAGCAGTACTTC. Amino acid sequence: CASSMFGDEQYF. The chain has TRBV19 and TRBJ2-7; maybe TRBD2 (5 bases). Germline CDR1 LNHDA, CDR2 SQIVND (reference sequence). The CDR3 spans 12 residues. V was trimmed by 3 bases and J by 5 bases, leaving 8 bases between them.

This clonotype turned up a few times. The chain is built from TRBV7-2 and TRBJ2-3, with 9 bases matching TRBD1. The CDR3 is made up of 13 amino acids. V lost 5 bases, J lost 10 bases, and 7 bases stayed unmatched. In germline, CDR1 is SGHTA, CDR2 FQGNSA. The DNA of the CDR3 is TGTGCCAGCAGCCTAGACAGGGGGGTAGCGCAGTATTTT. Translating it yields CASSLDRGVAQYF.